This T cell receptor beta chain was sequenced in a study of blood T cell repertoires in COVID-19. Germline-derived CDR1 and CDR2 are MNHEY and SVGAGI. V dropped 6 bases and J dropped 0 bases, with 12 bases sitting between them. This CDR3 contains 15 residues. The protocol was immunoSEQ multiplex PCR, while the TCRdb copy is restricted to in-frame clones and leaves out a portion. Among about 210,000 clones listed, about 91% were seen once. This sequence joins TRBV6-5 and TRBJ2-1, with D possibly TRBD2 on 6 matching bases. Sample: peripheral blood. The source is a man younger than 45 with acute or convalescent COVID-19. The CDR3 DNA reads TGTGCCAGCAGACCACGGGAGAGCTCCTACAATGAGCAGTTCTTC. It codes for CASRPRESSYNEQFF.